The 5 T cell receptor beta chains reported below all come from one sample, sequenced in a study of blood T cell repertoires in COVID-19. Generated by immunoSEQ multiplex PCR, the TCRdb table keeps only in-frame clones and is missing some. The sample has under 350,000 clones, 80% to 90% seen once. The sequencing input was PBMCs or T cells enriched from blood (not recorded which). All receptors come from a woman between 35 and 50 years old with acute COVID-19.

This clone occurred once. V usage is TRBV7-2 and J usage is TRBJ2-7; D might be TRBD1 (6 bases). Deletions cut 2 bases from V and 3 bases from J, with 17 bases between. The CDR3 consists of 16 residues. Germline V CDR1 and CDR2: SGHTA, FQGNSA. CDR3 bases: TGTGCCAGCAGCTTAAGGACCGGGACATTAATCTACGAGCAGTACTTC. Protein sequence: CASSLRTGTLIYEQYF.

In nucleotides, the CDR3 is TGTGCCACCAGTGATTCCGGGACTAGCGGAAGCTCCTACAATGAGCAGTTCTTC. Its translation: CATSDSGTSGSSYNEQFF. V gene TRBV24-1 combines with J gene TRBJ2-1; 11 bases are shared with TRBD2. With 2 bases clipped from V and 0 bases from J, the junction kept 5 bases outside the gene matches. Germline CDR1 reads KGHDR; CDR2 reads SFDVKD. The CDR3 is made up of 18 amino acids.

The chain joins TRBV6-6 to TRBJ2-7; 8 bases are a match to TRBD1. The CDR3 is 17 amino acids. The V gene's germline CDR1 is MNHNY and CDR2 SVGAGI (reference sequence). Trimming cost V 5 bases and J 0 bases; bases outside gene matches: 12. CDR3 region: CASSQTGQALISYEQYF. The CDR3, as DNA: TGTGCCAGCAGTCAAACGGGACAGGCCCTTATCTCCTACGAGCAGTACTTC.

V gene TRBV2 combines with J gene TRBJ1-5; D is undetermined. Germline V gene sequence: CDR1 SNHLY, CDR2 FYNNEI. The length of the CDR3 is 13 residues. The V and J ends lost 5 bases and 4 bases respectively, with 9 bases between them. CDR3 nucleotides: TGTGCCAGCAGTCGTAACAGAAATCAGCCCCAGCATTTT. This translates into CASSRNRNQPQHF.

J is TRBJ2-7 and V is TRBV28; 10 bases line up with TRBD2. V dropped 7 bases and J dropped 7; count of bases not matched to a gene: 10. The CDR3 has 14 amino acids. In germline, CDR1 is MDHEN, CDR2 SYDVKM. The CDR3 sequence is CASNSAGGPGEQYF. The CDR3 DNA follows: TGTGCCAGCAACTCAGCGGGAGGGCCGGGGGAGCAGTACTTC.